The rows below give T cell receptor beta chains drawn from one sample of a study of blood T cell repertoires in COVID-19. This table comes from immunoSEQ multiplex PCR, and its TCRdb copy is limited to in-frame clones, with some not included. The table has about 190,000 clones, around 87% seen once. Sequencing input: peripheral blood. The receptor source for this set is a man aged 45-65 years with acute or convalescent COVID-19. Each CDR3 is given with its conserved first and last residue.

TRBV27,TRBJ2-2,CASTPVEATGELFF
TRBV19,TRBJ2-1,CASRASGGSYNEQFF
TRBV7-9,TRBJ2-7,CASSLNRDRGNEQYF
TRBV19,TRBJ1-5,CASSPGTAPNQPQHF
TRBV5-6,TRBJ2-3,CASSPGQGPQYF
TRBV5-4,TRBJ2-7,CASSPMGSYEQYF
TRBV6-5,TRBJ1-1,CASGGGARRTEAFF
TRBV13,TRBJ2-1,CASSARTVGQFF
TRBV12-3/TRBV12-4,TRBJ2-6,CAERGTGANVLTF
TRBV4-1,TRBJ2-1,CASSQDWQGAYNEQFF
TRBV28,TRBJ1-1,CASTPPRGMNTEAFF
TRBV11-1,TRBJ2-7,CASSLMADTYEQYF
TRBV15,TRBJ2-3,CATSSGTRSTDTQYF
TRBV7-6,TRBJ2-3,CASSSTSKRSTDTQYF
TRBV20-1,TRBJ2-1,CSPSGASSNEQFF
TRBV27,TRBJ2-3,CASSPLVGTGARDTQYF
TRBV7-8,TRBJ1-1,CASSPQPAAVTVNTEAFF
TRBV12-3/TRBV12-4,TRBJ2-5,CASSFWGGETQYF
TRBV27,TRBJ1-2,CASSLWGGAGNYGYTF
TRBV29-1,TRBJ2-5,CSVDRLGGTQYF
TRBV24-1,TRBJ2-1,CATSDRSGSSYNEQFF
TRBV11-2,TRBJ2-1,CASSLDLPTQAFF
TRBV19,TRBJ1-5,CASSIQGYQPQHF
TRBV27,TRBJ2-1,CASSHRGGSYNEQFF
TRBV4-3,TRBJ1-3,CASSHVVSSGNTIYF
TRBV29-1,TRBJ2-2,CSVSGQLNTGELFF
TRBV28,TRBJ2-5,CASSLSDRGRQETQYF
TRBV10-1,TRBJ1-1,CARTGISYTEAFF
TRBV28,TRBJ2-7,CASNQGPYEQYF
TRBV13,TRBJ2-6,CASSLLTVSGANVLTF
TRBV12-3/TRBV12-4,TRBJ2-7,CASSFNGGEQYF
TRBV4-2,TRBJ2-3,CASSQGGPSSTDTQYF
TRBV9,TRBJ1-5,CASSSTGGGNQPQHF
TRBV28,TRBJ2-1,CACSPSSYNEQFF
TRBV27,TRBJ2-3,CASISVGTGGSFTDTQYF
TRBV28,TRBJ1-1,CASSPPQGLGAEAFF
TRBV11-2,TRBJ1-1,CASSIVAEAFF
TRBV6-2/TRBV6-3,TRBJ2-7,CASSPTGYEQYF
TRBV5-4,TRBJ2-1,CASSSDRVYNEQFF
TRBV11-3,TRBJ2-3,CASSRRGRDTQYF
TRBV19,TRBJ1-5,CASTRGGASNQPQHF